This T cell receptor (beta chain) stems from a study of blood T cell repertoires in COVID-19. Overall study: The origin of the acute and convalescent COVID-19 samples was the United States, Italy and Spain.

Authors' data handling: Scientists estimated how many nucleated cells there were by amplifying reference gene primers. Sequencing was performed with immunoSEQ multiplex PCR; in TCRdb, only in-frame clones are kept and a portion is missing. Clonal size and the V and J genes are those of that table, whereas D and trimming came from the DNA. The sample includes some 140,000 clones, around 88% seen only once; the top ten take roughly 18%. This clone has a single count. The material sequenced was peripheral blood. The origin of this receptor is a man in his forties or fifties with active or convalescent COVID-19.

CDR3 coding DNA: TGTGCCAGCAGTGCTAGCACAGGGATAATCGGTAGGGATACGCAGTATTTT. The encoded protein is CASSASTGIIGRDTQYF. V gene TRBV6-1 combines with J gene TRBJ2-3; D possibly corresponds to TRBD1 (6 bases). CDR1 and CDR2 (germline): MNHNS, SASEGT. This CDR3 is built from 17 residues. V was cut by 4 bases and J by 6 bases, with 23 bases left in between.